This record looks at one T cell receptor (beta chain) sequence and its context. The target of this receptor is not known. Qualities for individual bases were not recorded, and no much larger clone is one base off. The data were taken from a study of PD-1 blockade in classical Hodgkin lymphoma (dated by TCRdb to the early 2020s). Regarding the complete study: Nivolumab dosing was 3 mg/kg intravenously every 2 weeks, continuing until either disease progression or unacceptable toxicity. A peripheral blood immune signature of response to PD-1 blockade in classical Hodgkin lymphoma was defined using TCR beta sequencing and CyTOF. The research as a whole found: By C4D1, a significant rise was seen in CD4+ TCR diversity but not in CD8+ TCR diversity (p=0.0027 vs p=0.16), and the rise was most apparent among complete responders (p=0.02). Among trial patients, those achieving complete response had baseline diversity similar to that of newly diagnosed patients, while diversity was significantly lower in partial responders and progressors. The study was limited to a single clinical trial cohort, and causes of repertoire differences, possibly disease activity or prior therapy, remained undefined. Baseline TCR diversity was reported to be lower in newly diagnosed patients than in healthy donors, and even lower in relapsed/refractory patients. Lower diversity was observed in patients in whom nivolumab was started less than 1 year after ASCT, and these patients were excluded from later analyses so that confounding by immune reconstitution would be avoided.

The Qiagen DNeasy kit was used to extract genomic DNA from unsorted PBMCs and from the negatively selected CD4+ and CD8+ fractions. Amplification of TCR beta CDR3 regions was done by immunoSEQ multiplex PCR with primers that anneal to V and J segments. A synthetic immune receptor repertoire was used to minimize amplification bias, and remaining bias was computationally removed after sequencing. The authors processed their data as follows. Custom Python scripts were used to quantify repertoire diversity as the Shannon entropy index. Unsorted, CD4+ and CD8+ repertoires were analyzed separately, except in combined analyses where CD4+ and CD8+ sequences were merged in silico. Clonal expansion was defined as a frequency increase of at least 2-fold after treatment compared with C1D1, and clones undetected at baseline were assigned a pseudocount of 0.5. Clones with 0 or 1 copy at C1D1 were classified as singleton clones, and clones with 2 or more copies were classified as non-singleton clones. By matching protein sequences in sorted samples from the same patient, clones expanded in unsorted samples were annotated as CD4+, CD8+ or unknown. Wilcoxon tests on paired samples were used to test diversity changes from C1D1 to C4D1. TCRdb stores this immuneACCESS table with in-frame sequences only. Part of the clones is absent; in the studies checked, under half of the shortfall reflects unresolved V genes, and no reason is known for the rest. The V and J calls and the clone size are those of that table, but D and trimming were determined from the DNA. The sample records around 36,000 clones, 87% of which are singletons. Approximately 8.8% of the sample is held by the ten biggest clonotypes.

Based on the germline V gene, the CDR1 and CDR2 sequences are MDHEN and SYDVKM. Trimming costs V 3 bases and J 5 bases, and their ends lie 19 bases apart. The CDR3 has 16 amino acids, counting the end cysteine and phenylalanine. The DNA shown is the 48-base CDR3, in frame from base 1. The time point label for this specimen denotes: cycle 1 day 1 (C1D1), immediately before nivolumab initiation. Relapse after autologous stem cell transplantation had occurred in all trial patients, and cohorts A, B and C were distinguished by prior brentuximab vedotin exposure. A total of 56 patients with relapsed/refractory classical Hodgkin lymphoma made up the trial cohort, and each patient's best overall response was complete response, partial response or progressive disease. Trial patients were treated with single-agent nivolumab in the multi-cohort phase II CheckMate 205 trial. An independent review committee assessed best overall response using the 2007 International Working Group response criteria. Trial PBMCs were obtained immediately prior to nivolumab initiation (C1D1) and on therapy at cycle 2 day 1 and cycle 4 day 1. Peripheral blood was collected in 8 mL Vacutainer Cell Preparation Tubes, from which PBMCs were isolated by centrifugation and then cryopreserved.

The chain was built from TRBV28 and TRBJ1-1; no D gene is confidently identified. The sequences come from peripheral blood mononuclear cells (PBMCs), collected at baseline. This TCR came from a human donor with classical Hodgkin lymphoma. The CDR3 reads as follows: CASSFLGQSKTTEAFF. The sequence in DNA is TGTGCCAGCAGTTTTCTAGGTCAGTCCAAGACGACTGAAGCTTTCTTT.